Below, 9 T cell receptor beta chains from the same sample are listed, as sequenced in a study of low-dose radiotherapy and immunotherapy resistance in tumors (dated by TCRdb to between 2021 and 2024). Sequencing used an Illumina MiniSeq. TCRs were amplified with Phusion for around 20 PCR cycles using a constant-region primer together with the adapter attached to the V primers. The public reads were reanalyzed by TCRdb: fastp trimming at Q25, MiXCR alignment, in-frame beta chains only. A single entry per CDR3 protein holds the most common genes and DNA from its merged rows. For this sample the table gives tens of thousands of distinct CDR3 sequences, of which approximately 12% were detected only once. Of the sample, approximately 6% is held by the ten largest clones. Reading the label with the study, this specimen's time point is: before trial treatment. The sample consisted of PBMCs, taken before treatment. The receptors were gathered from a female donor with ovarian cancer.

This clonotype showed up many times. This chain links TRBV5-1 with TRBJ2-2; 8 nucleotides align to TRBD1. Germline V gives CDR1 SGHRS, CDR2 YFSETQ. The CDR3 runs to 12 residues. Here the CDR3 reads CAATGDTGELFF. CDR3 nucleotides: TGCGCTGCGACAGGGGACACCGGGGAGCTGTTTTTT.

This clonotype occurred many times. Likely a read error: the CDR3 ends without its conserved phenylalanine or tryptophan. The DNA is omitted, as the CDR3 cannot be located on it reliably, and the CDR3 follows TCRdb's listing. The V and J genes are TRBV2 and TRBJ2-7; the listed D gene, TRBD1, was not tested against the DNA. Germline CDR1 reads SNHLY; CDR2 reads FYNNEI. The CDR3 length is 12 residues, termini included. CDR3 protein: CASSAGWDRTSY.

In its sample, this clonotype was seen many times. The chain joins TRBV12-3 or TRBV12-4 to TRBJ2-5, with 10 nucleotides matching TRBD1. The CDR3 extends over 14 amino acids. V shed 6 bases and J 4 bases; nucleotides not matched to a gene: 5. Written as DNA, the CDR3 is TGTGCCAGCAGCCAGAGACAGGGGGCAGAGACCCAGTACTTC. Amino acids: CASSQRQGAETQYF.

This clonotype was recorded many times. The rearrangement links TRBV29-1 to TRBJ2-5; tentatively, D is TRBD1 (6 bases). The CDR3 has 14 residues. The V end lost 5 bases, the J end lost 4 bases, and 17 bases lay between the germline ends. Germline CDR1 is SQVTM and CDR2 is ANQGSEA. CDR3 sequence: CSVQVGTLGETQYF. The CDR3 DNA sequence: TGCAGCGTTCAAGTAGGGACACTGGGAGAGACCCAGTACTTC. Based on the CDR3 plus reference TRBV29-1 and TRBJ2-5, the full variable domain is SAVISQKPSRDICQRGTSLTIQCQVDSQVTMMFWYRQQPGQSLTLIATANQGSEATYESGFVIDKFPISRPNLTFSTLTVSNMSPEDSSIYLCSVQVGTLGETQYFGPGTRLLVL.

This clonotype was counted many times. Because the CDR3 is missing its conserved closing phenylalanine or tryptophan, this is likely a read error. The limits of the CDR3 on the DNA are not certain, so only TCRdb's listed CDR3 is given. V usage is TRBV6-2 or TRBV6-3 and J usage is TRBJ2-1; TRBD2 is taken as the D call from the table, unchecked against the DNA. Inclusive of both ends, the CDR3 amounts to 15 amino acids. Looked up from germline, CDR1 is MNHEY and CDR2 is SVGEGT. CDR3 sequence reads: CASSYSKGRGRPTAI.

This clonotype was seen many times. The rearrangement uses TRBV5-1 and TRBJ1-4; D is perhaps TRBD1 (5 bases). The CDR3 runs 14 residues. Germline V CDR1 and CDR2: SGHRS, YFSETQ. Trimming cost V 5 bases and J 0 bases, with 8 bases left between them. CDR3 coding DNA: TGCGCCAGCAGGTGGGGGGCAACTAATGAAAAACTGTTTTTT. Protein sequence: CASRWGATNEKLFF.

This clonotype was recorded at least ten times. The DNA of the CDR3 is TGTGCCAGCAGGTCGGGACTAGCCACTACAAATGAGCAGTTCTTC. It yields the protein CASRSGLATTNEQFF. V is TRBV6-1 and J is TRBJ2-1; 9 bases match TRBD2. The CDR3 length is 15 residues. Germline assignment: CDR1 MNHNS and CDR2 SASEGT. Trimming at V came to 6 bases and at J to 7 bases, leaving 10 bases not matched to a gene.

This clonotype was observed many times. The rearrangement joins TRBV24-1 to TRBJ2-7; TRBD1 agrees at 7 bases. CDR3 length: 13 residues. Germline assignment: CDR1 KGHDR and CDR2 SFDVKD. V gave up 4 bases and J gave up 5 bases; unmatched junction bases: 4. The CDR3 DNA sequence: TGTGCCACCAGTGACGACAGGGCAAACGAGCAGTACTTC. Amino acid sequence: CATSDDRANEQYF.

This clonotype was found many times. This chain links TRBV7-9 with TRBJ2-3; possibly TRBD1 or TRBD2 for D (5 bases each). Germline assignment: CDR1 SEHNR and CDR2 FQNEAQ (reference sequence). The CDR3 runs to 15 residues. Trimming cost V 8 bases and J 2 bases, with 17 bases left between them. For the CDR3, the DNA is TGTGCCAGCGCGTCTAGGGGCGGGCCCACAGATACGCAGTATTTT. As protein: CASASRGGPTDTQYF.